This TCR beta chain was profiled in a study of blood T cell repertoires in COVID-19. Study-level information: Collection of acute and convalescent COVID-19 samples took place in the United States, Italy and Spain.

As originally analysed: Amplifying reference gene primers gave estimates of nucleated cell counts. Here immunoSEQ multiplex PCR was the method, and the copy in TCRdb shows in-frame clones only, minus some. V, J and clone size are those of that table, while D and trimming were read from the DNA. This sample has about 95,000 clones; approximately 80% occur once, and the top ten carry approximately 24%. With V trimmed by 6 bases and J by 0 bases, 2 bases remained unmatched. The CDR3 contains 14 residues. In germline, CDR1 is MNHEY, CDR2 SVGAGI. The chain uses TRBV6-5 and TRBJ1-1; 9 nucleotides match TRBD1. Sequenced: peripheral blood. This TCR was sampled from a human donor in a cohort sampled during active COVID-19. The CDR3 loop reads CASRDRGVNTEAFF. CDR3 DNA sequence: TGTGCCAGCAGAGACAGGGGGGTGAACACTGAAGCTTTCTTT.